The 23 T cell receptor beta chains reported below all come from one sample, sequenced in a study of CD8 T cells in ankylosing spondylitis. MiXCR, run by TCRdb on the 5' RACE reads, gives a single entry per CDR3 protein. The data contain under 300,000 distinct CDR3 sequences, over 8.5% of them singletons. Material: blood, either unsorted or a sorted T cell fraction (not recorded which). These receptor sequences come from a male donor with ankylosing spondylitis or in good health (not recorded which).

V usage is TRBV5-1 and J usage is TRBJ2-1, with 12 bases aligning to TRBD2. This CDR3 contains 17 residues. Germline lookup yields CDR1 SGHRS and CDR2 YFSETQ. V gave up 4 bases and J gave up 0 bases; unmatched junction bases: 5. The CDR3 DNA is TGCGCCAGCAGCCGGACTAGCGGGGCTAGCTCCTACAATGAGCAGTTCTTC. Translated: CASSRTSGASSYNEQFF.

This clonotype was recorded at least ten times. The CDR3 protein is CASSAGLTDSSTF. The CDR3 bases are TGTGCCAGCAGCGCGGGATTAACAGACAGTTCAACCTTC. V usage is TRBV9 and J usage is TRBJ1-2; D perhaps matches TRBD1 (5 bases). V lost 3 bases, J lost 14 bases, and 20 bases lay in between. Germline V gene lookup returns CDR1 SGDLS and CDR2 YYNGEE. The CDR3 length is 13 residues.

Only a few counts were recorded for this clonotype. The J gene is TRBJ2-3, the V gene TRBV7-3; D not certain. Germline-derived CDR1 and CDR2 are SGHTA and FQGTGA. Trimming pared 4 bases from V and 7 bases from J, leaving 9 bases between. This CDR3 has 12 amino acids. The CDR3 DNA sequence: TGTGCCAGCAGCTCGACCACGAATACGCAGTATTTT. Amino acid sequence: CASSSTTNTQYF. The variable domain in full, with the rest retrieved from reference TRBV7-3 and TRBJ2-3, is GAGVSQTPSNKVTEKGKYVELRCDPISGHTALYWYRQSLGQGPEFLIYFQGTGAADDSGLPNDRFFAVRPEGSVSTLKIQRTERGDSAVYLCASSSTTNTQYFGPGTRLTVL.

This clonotype was picked up many times. The chain carries TRBV5-5 and TRBJ2-7; 10 nucleotides match TRBD1. The CDR3 extends over 14 amino acids. The V segment lost 4 bases and the J segment 6 bases; nucleotides outside the gene matches: 7. CDR1 is SGHKS, CDR2 YYEKEE, per germline (reference sequence). The CDR3 DNA reads TGTGCCAGCAGCCCGGACAGGGGGTGGGCCGAGCAGTACTTC. Amino acids: CASSPDRGWAEQYF.

A few counts support this clonotype. The chain links TRBV5-1 to TRBJ1-4; D may be TRBD1 (5 bases). The germline gives CDR1 SGHRS, CDR2 YFSETQ. The length of the CDR3 is 14 residues. Trimming took 1 base from V and 7 from J, leaving 11 bases between them. Here the CDR3 DNA reads TGCGCCAGCAGCTTGACGGCCGGGGGTGAAAAACTGTTTTTT. Amino acid sequence: CASSLTAGGEKLFF.

The V gene is TRBV3-1, the J gene TRBJ2-7; D unclear. The CDR3 consists of 14 residues. V was trimmed by 4 bases and J by 5 bases, leaving 15 bases between them. From germline, CDR1 is LGHDT and CDR2 YNNKEL (reference sequence). CDR3 sequence: CASSLTNSWDEQYF. The DNA for the CDR3 is TGTGCCAGCAGCCTTACAAACAGTTGGGACGAGCAGTACTTC.

This clonotype occurred a few times. The rearrangement uses TRBV9 and TRBJ2-3; a weak D match, TRBD1 (7 bases). The V gene's germline CDR1 is SGDLS and CDR2 YYNGEE. The CDR3 spans 15 residues. Trimming cost V 5 bases and J 2 bases, with 15 bases left between them. The DNA of the CDR3 is TGTGCCAGCAGTACGGGGGACAGCCCCACAGATACGCAGTATTTT. Protein sequence: CASSTGDSPTDTQYF.

This clonotype was seen at least ten times. The chain employs TRBV12-3 or TRBV12-4 and TRBJ2-7; no clear D. Trimming shortened V by 3 bases and J by 6 bases, and 15 bases separated the two germline ends. This CDR3 contains 14 residues. The CDR3 DNA reads as TGTGCCAGCAGTTTGGTCGGCGCACCCGTCGAGCAGTACTTC. Translated, it gives CASSLVGAPVEQYF.

This clonotype was counted ten times or more. The V gene is TRBV7-6, the J gene TRBJ1-1; D uncertain. This CDR3 has 13 residues. Germline CDR1 and CDR2: SGHVS and FNYEAQ. V lost 1 base to trimming and J lost 6 bases, with 9 bases between them. CDR3: CASSLGIGAEAFF. Here the CDR3 DNA reads TGTGCCAGCAGCTTAGGTATCGGTGCTGAAGCTTTCTTT.

This clonotype has at least ten counts. The chain employs TRBV10-3 and TRBJ2-3; D unresolved. The germline V gene encodes CDR1 ENHRY and CDR2 SYGVKD. The CDR3 has 11 amino acids. The V and J ends lost 3 bases and 2 bases respectively, with 0 bases between them. The CDR3 sequence is CAISDTDTQYF. The DNA of the CDR3 is TGTGCCATCAGTGACACAGATACGCAGTATTTT.

This clonotype was seen repeatedly, ten times or more. The V gene is TRBV19, the J gene TRBJ2-3; 10 nucleotides align to TRBD1. The germline V gene has CDR1 LNHDA and CDR2 SQIVND (reference sequence). The trim removed 5 bases at V and 3 bases at J, leaving 8 bases unmatched. There are 16 residues in the CDR3. CDR3 sequence: CASSVAGTGVTDTQYF. The CDR3 nucleotides read TGTGCCAGTAGTGTTGCCGGGACAGGGGTGACAGATACGCAGTATTTT. Looking up the rest from reference TRBV19 and TRBJ2-3 gives the full variable domain: DGGITQSPKYLFRKEGQNVTLSCEQNLNHDAMYWYRQDPGQGLRLIYYSQIVNDFQKGDIAEGYSVSREKKESFPLTVTSAQKNPTAFYLCASSVAGTGVTDTQYFGPGTRLTVL.

J is TRBJ1-4 and V is TRBV5-5; D is unresolved. In germline, CDR1 is SGHKS, CDR2 YYEKEE (reference sequence). The CDR3 totals 16 residues. Trimming cost V 0 bases and J 7 bases, with 16 bases left between them. Here the CDR3 DNA reads TGTGCCAGCAGCTTGGAGCTGGCAGGAGAAAGTGAAAAACTGTTTTTT. Translated: CASSLELAGESEKLFF.

The chain recombines TRBV19 with TRBJ1-3; no clear D. The CDR3 totals 16 residues. In germline, CDR1 is LNHDA, CDR2 SQIVND (reference sequence). Trimming stripped 4 bases from V and 3 bases from J, with 16 bases between. The CDR3 is CASSNSEAAYGNTIYF. CDR3 coding DNA: TGTGCCAGTAGTAATAGTGAGGCTGCGTATGGAAACACCATATATTTT.

The rearrangement joins TRBV10-2 to TRBJ2-3; D gene uncertain. Germline V lookup: CDR1 WSHSY, CDR2 SAAADI. The CDR3 extends over 13 amino acids. Trimming left V 3 bases short and J 0 bases short, with 4 bases between. The CDR3 protein is CASSDASTDTQYF. Here the CDR3 DNA reads TGCGCCAGCAGTGACGCCAGCACAGATACGCAGTATTTT.

This clonotype came up a few times. The chain combines TRBV29-1 with TRBJ2-1, with 7 positions matching TRBD1. The CDR3 is 15 amino acids. From germline, CDR1 is SQVTM and CDR2 ANQGSEA. Trimming at V came to 2 bases and at J to 1 base, leaving 5 bases not matched to a gene. For the CDR3, the DNA is TGCAGCGTTGAACGAGCGGACAGGTCCTACAATGAGCAGTTCTTC. This translates into CSVERADRSYNEQFF.

This clonotype has at least ten counts. The chain is built from TRBV11-2 and TRBJ2-2, with D hard to call. The CDR3 covers 12 residues. The ends were cut back, 6 bases at V and 4 bases at J, with 6 bases in the middle. CDR1 and CDR2 from the germline V gene are SGHAT and FQNNGV. The CDR3 nucleotides read TGTGCCAGCAGTTCAACCACCGGGGAGCTGTTTTTT. Amino acids: CASSSTTGELFF. The full variable domain, in which reference TRBV11-2 and TRBJ2-2 provide the parts outside the CDR3, is EAGVAQSPRYKIIEKRQSVAFWCNPISGHATLYWYQQILGQGPKLLIQFQNNGVVDDSQLPKDRFSAERLKGVDSTLKIQPAKLEDSAVYLCASSSTTGELFFGEGSRLTVL.

This clonotype was counted ten times or more. V and J are TRBV5-1 and TRBJ2-2; 8 bases align to TRBD2. V was clipped by 3 bases and J by 1 base; unmatched bases: 2. This CDR3 has 15 amino acids. Germline loops: CDR1 SGHRS, CDR2 YFSETQ. The chain's CDR3 is CASSSSGGNTGELFF. CDR3 nucleotides: TGCGCCAGCAGCTCAAGCGGGGGGAACACCGGGGAGCTGTTTTTT.

As regards this clonotype: One junction end disagrees with the germline gene, perhaps due to a read error. V gene TRBV12-3 or TRBV12-4 combines with J gene TRBJ1-5; D is possibly TRBD1 (6 bases). CDR3 length: 13 amino acids. As DNA, the CDR3 is TGTACCAGCAGTTTAACAGGGAATCAGCCCCAGCATTTT. This encodes CTSSLTGNQPQHF.

At least ten counts were recorded for this clonotype. The chain links TRBV6-5 to TRBJ2-5; TRBD2 matches at 7 bases. Germline V lookup: CDR1 MNHEY, CDR2 SVGAGI. The CDR3 has 14 amino acids. J was trimmed by 2 bases and V by 1 base; bases with no gene match: 1. CDR3 loop: CASSYLGLQETQYF. CDR3 nucleotide sequence: TGTGCCAGCAGTTACTTGGGACTACAAGAGACCCAGTACTTC.

This clonotype was observed many times. V usage is TRBV15 and J usage is TRBJ2-7; maybe TRBD2 (6 bases). Deletions cut 6 bases from V and 6 bases from J, with 21 bases between. The CDR3 consists of 15 residues. CDR1 is LNHNV, CDR2 YYDKDF, per germline (reference sequence). The CDR3 loop is CATRDTGAGSSEQYF. Written as DNA, the CDR3 is TGTGCCACCAGAGACACAGGCGCCGGGAGCAGCGAGCAGTACTTC.

This clonotype was observed many times. The rearrangement links TRBV5-1 to TRBJ1-1, with D perhaps matching TRBD1 (6 bases). Germline CDR1 SGHRS, CDR2 YFSETQ. This CDR3 has 15 amino acids. V dropped 7 bases and J dropped 5 bases, with 21 bases sitting between them. DNA of the CDR3: TGCGCCAGCCGAACCGAGGGGGGACTGGATACTGAAGCTTTCTTT. Encoded protein: CASRTEGGLDTEAFF.

This clonotype was found a few times. The chain couples TRBV20-1 to TRBJ2-1; TRBD2 matches at 8 bases. The trim removed 7 bases at V and 3 bases at J, leaving 8 bases unmatched. The CDR3 length is 14 residues. The germline V gene has CDR1 DFQATT and CDR2 SNEGSKA (reference sequence). CDR3 DNA sequence: TGCAGTGTTTCAGCGGGAGAAGGCTACAATGAGCAGTTCTTC. Translation: CSVSAGEGYNEQFF.

This clonotype was counted many times. Germline and junction disagree at one end, which may indicate a read error. V is TRBV12-3 or TRBV12-4 and J is TRBJ2-2; D is tentatively TRBD1 or TRBD2 (5 bases each). CDR3 length: 13 residues. DNA of the CDR3: TGTGCCAGCAGTTTACTGCGTAATGGGGGGCTGTTTTTT. It encodes CASSLLRNGGLFF.